This TCR beta chain originates from a study of blood T cell repertoires in COVID-19. Study-level information: Sites in the United States, Italy and Spain provided acute and convalescent COVID-19 samples. T cells, B-cell-depleted T cells, or PBMCs supplied cDNA or gDNA.

How the authors handled the data: Researchers report that nucleated cell counts were estimated from reference gene primer amplification. Assay used: immunoSEQ multiplex PCR; TCRdb lists only in-frame clones, some missing. V and J calls plus clone size are reproduced from that table; the DNA served to infer D and trimming. The sample yields about 80,000 clones, 76% seen once. Germline CDR1 reads GTSNPN; CDR2 reads SVGIG (reference sequence). V shed 5 bases and J shed 0 bases, with 10 bases lying between them. The CDR3 spans 13 residues. Sequencing input: peripheral blood. The receptor was derived from a man in his 70s with active or convalescent COVID-19. The J gene is TRBJ1-2, the V gene TRBV30, with a tentative D call TRBD1 (6 bases). CDR3 nucleotide sequence: TGTGCCTGGTTGGACAGTTCTAACTATGGCTACACCTTC. This gives the protein CAWLDSSNYGYTF. Combining the CDR3 with reference TRBV30 and TRBJ1-2 gives the whole variable domain SQTIHQWPATLVQPVGSPLSLECTVEGTSNPNLYWYRQAAGRGLQLLFYSVGIGQISSEVPQNLSASRPQDRQFILSSKKLLLSDSGFYLCAWLDSSNYGYTFGSGTRLTVV.